Below, 9 T cell receptor beta chains from the same sample are listed, as sequenced in a study of cytomegalovirus exposure and HLA in healthy donors. PCR primers comprised 60 Vbeta and 13 Jbeta primers. Some clones are missing from TCRdb's copy, which holds only in-frame ones; the method was immunoSEQ multiplex PCR. Among 90,000 to 120,000 clones listed, about 70% were seen once. What was sequenced was PBMCs. Receptors were obtained from a woman aged 18 to 35 in good health and CMV-seropositive.

The chain joins TRBV9 to TRBJ2-1, with 8 bases fitting TRBD2. The CDR3 spans 15 residues. V trimming: 4 bases; J trimming: 6 bases; junction bases outside the gene matches: 9. Germline V gene sequence: CDR1 SGDLS, CDR2 YYNGEE. DNA for the CDR3: TGTGCCAGCAGCCCTTCCAGCGGGGGCTTCAATGAGCAGTTCTTC. It encodes CASSPSSGGFNEQFF.

V is TRBV5-4 and J is TRBJ2-1, with TRBD2 matching 15 bases. Germline CDR1 and CDR2: SGHNT and YYREEE (reference sequence). This CDR3 comprises 16 residues. After removal of 4 bases from V and 7 bases from J, the junction contained 6 bases not matched to a gene. The CDR3 protein is CASSPGLAGGGNEQFF. DNA for the CDR3: TGTGCCAGCAGCCCGGGACTAGCGGGAGGAGGTAATGAGCAGTTCTTC.

The chain couples TRBV5-1 to TRBJ2-3, with 7 nucleotides matching TRBD2. CDR3 size: 16 residues. Germline CDR1 SGHRS, CDR2 YFSETQ. With 5 bases clipped from V and 2 bases from J, the junction kept 11 bases outside the gene matches. DNA for the CDR3: TGCGCCAGCAGGGCAGGAGGACTAGGGATCACAGATACGCAGTATTTT. This encodes CASRAGGLGITDTQYF.

The chain uses TRBV28 and TRBJ2-1; the match to TRBD2 covers 9 bases. Germline V gene data show CDR1 as MDHEN and CDR2 as SYDVKM. This CDR3 has 14 amino acids. V was pared by 7 bases and J by 8 bases, with 9 bases of the junction left unmatched. The CDR3 is CASNRASGMDEQFF. The CDR3 coding sequence is TGTGCCAGCAATCGGGCTAGCGGGATGGATGAGCAGTTCTTC.

The rearrangement links TRBV5-6 to TRBJ2-1, with D perhaps TRBD2 (6 bases). Trimming removed 4 bases from V and 10 bases from J, with 24 bases in between. Germline CDR1 SGHDT, CDR2 YYEEEE. The CDR3 spans 16 residues. For the CDR3, the DNA is TGTGCCAGCAGCGTGGAGGGTCTAGCTCCATCTGGGGAGCAGTTCTTC. Translated: CASSVEGLAPSGEQFF. Variable domain in full (rest from reference TRBV5-6 and TRBJ2-1): DAGVTQSPTHLIKTRGQQVTLRCSPKSGHDTVSWYQQALGQGPQFIFQYYEEEERQRGNFPDRFSGHQFPNYSSELNVNALLLGDSALYLCASSVEGLAPSGEQFFGPGTRLTVL.

This sequence joins TRBV28 and TRBJ2-7; D is uncertain. V gave up 6 bases and J gave up 2 bases, with 14 bases separating them. CDR3 size: 14 residues. Germline values: CDR1 MDHEN, CDR2 SYDVKM. CDR3 loop: CASSPRSPPYEQYF. For the CDR3, the DNA is TGTGCCAGCAGCCCCAGGTCACCGCCCTACGAGCAGTACTTC. Filled out from reference TRBV28 and TRBJ2-7, the complete variable domain reads DVKVTQSSRYLVKRTGEKVFLECVQDMDHENMFWYRQDPGLGLRLIYFSYDVKMKEKGDIPEGYSVSREKKERFSLILESASTNQTSMYLCASSPRSPPYEQYFGPGTRLTVT.

The chain has TRBV30 and TRBJ2-3; D remains unclear. The CDR3 loop spans 13 amino acids. Germline V gene lookup returns CDR1 GTSNPN and CDR2 SVGIG (reference sequence). V dropped 3 bases and J dropped 0 bases, with 7 bases sitting between them. DNA for the CDR3: TGTGCCTGGAGGGCCCCCAGCACAGATACGCAGTATTTT. Its translation is CAWRAPSTDTQYF.

V is TRBV27 and J is TRBJ2-7, with a tentative D call TRBD2 (5 bases). This CDR3 has 13 residues. Germline CDR1 is MNHEY and CDR2 is SMNVEV (reference sequence). V was clipped by 5 bases and J by 9 bases, with 17 bases between them. The CDR3 sequence: CASSVVARRPQYF. The DNA for the CDR3 is TGTGCCAGCAGTGTGGTAGCGCGGAGGCCGCAGTACTTC.

This clone is a singleton in its sample. This sequence joins TRBV5-1 and TRBJ2-7; 16 bases are a match to TRBD2. The junction had 2 bases not matched to a gene; V was cut back by 3 bases and J by 2 bases. The CDR3 loop spans 16 amino acids. Per the germline V gene, CDR1 is SGHRS and CDR2 is YFSETQ. The chain's CDR3 is CASSWGLAGGAYEQYF. The CDR3, as DNA: TGCGCCAGCAGCTGGGGACTAGCGGGAGGGGCCTACGAGCAGTACTTC.